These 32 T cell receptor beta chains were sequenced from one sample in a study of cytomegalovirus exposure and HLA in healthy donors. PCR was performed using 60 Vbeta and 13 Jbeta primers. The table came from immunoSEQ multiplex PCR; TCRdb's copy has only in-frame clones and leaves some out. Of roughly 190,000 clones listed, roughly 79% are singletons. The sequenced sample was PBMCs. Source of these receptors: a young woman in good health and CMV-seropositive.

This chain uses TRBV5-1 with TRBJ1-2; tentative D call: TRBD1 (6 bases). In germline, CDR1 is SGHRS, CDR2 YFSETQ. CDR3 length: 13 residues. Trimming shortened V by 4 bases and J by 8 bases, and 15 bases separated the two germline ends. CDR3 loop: CASSLAGVKGYTF. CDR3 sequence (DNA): TGCGCCAGCAGCCTGGCAGGGGTGAAGGGCTACACCTTC. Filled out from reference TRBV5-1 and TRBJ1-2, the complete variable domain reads KAGVTQTPRYLIKTRGQQVTLSCSPISGHRSVSWYQQTPGQGLQFLFEYFSETQRNKGNFPGRFSGRQFSNSRSEMNVSTLELGDSALYLCASSLAGVKGYTFGSGTRLTVV.

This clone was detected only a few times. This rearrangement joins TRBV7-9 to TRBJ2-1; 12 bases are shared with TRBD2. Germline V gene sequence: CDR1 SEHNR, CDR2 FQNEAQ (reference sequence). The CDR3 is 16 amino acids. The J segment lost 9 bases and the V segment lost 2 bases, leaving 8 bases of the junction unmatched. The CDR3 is CASSLNLAGGRSEQFF. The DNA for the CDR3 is TGTGCCAGCAGCTTAAACCTAGCGGGAGGGCGCAGTGAGCAGTTCTTC. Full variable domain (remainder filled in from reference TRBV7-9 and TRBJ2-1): DTGVSQNPRHKITKRGQNVTFRCDPISEHNRLYWYRQTLGQGPEFLTYFQNEAQLEKSRLLSDRFSAERPKGSFSTLEIQRTEQGDSAMYLCASSLNLAGGRSEQFFGPGTRLTVL.

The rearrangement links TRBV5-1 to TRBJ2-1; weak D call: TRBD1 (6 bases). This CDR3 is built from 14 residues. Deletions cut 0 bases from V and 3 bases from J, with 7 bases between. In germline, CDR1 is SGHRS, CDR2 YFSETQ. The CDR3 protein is CASSLGTDYNEQFF. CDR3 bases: TGCGCCAGCAGCTTGGGGACAGACTACAATGAGCAGTTCTTC.

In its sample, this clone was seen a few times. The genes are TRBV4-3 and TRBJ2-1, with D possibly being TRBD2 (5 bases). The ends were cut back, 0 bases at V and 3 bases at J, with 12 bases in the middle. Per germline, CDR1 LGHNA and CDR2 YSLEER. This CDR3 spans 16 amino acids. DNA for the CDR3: TGCGCCAGCAGCCAAGACGGAAGCGGCTACTACAATGAGCAGTTCTTC. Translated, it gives CASSQDGSGYYNEQFF.

In DNA, the CDR3 is TGTGCCAGCAACCGGGGACCGGGGGACTATGGCTACACCTTC. Translated, it gives CASNRGPGDYGYTF. The chain has TRBV9 and TRBJ1-2, with a tentative D call TRBD1 (5 bases). Germline V gene data show CDR1 as SGDLS and CDR2 as YYNGEE. V was pared by 6 bases and J by 3 bases, with 15 bases between. The CDR3 is made up of 14 amino acids.

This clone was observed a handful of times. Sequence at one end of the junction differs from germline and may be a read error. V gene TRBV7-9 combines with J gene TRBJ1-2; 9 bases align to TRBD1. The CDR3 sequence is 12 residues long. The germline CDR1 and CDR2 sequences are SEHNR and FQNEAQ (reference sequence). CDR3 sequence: CSSGTGTGGYTF. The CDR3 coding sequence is TGTTCCAGCGGGACAGGGACTGGTGGCTACACCTTC.

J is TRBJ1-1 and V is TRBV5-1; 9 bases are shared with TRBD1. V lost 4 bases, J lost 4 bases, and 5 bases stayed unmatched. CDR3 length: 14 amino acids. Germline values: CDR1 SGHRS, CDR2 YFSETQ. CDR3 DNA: TGCGCCAGCAGCCCCGGACAGGGGCGCACTGAAGCTTTCTTT. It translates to CASSPGQGRTEAFF.

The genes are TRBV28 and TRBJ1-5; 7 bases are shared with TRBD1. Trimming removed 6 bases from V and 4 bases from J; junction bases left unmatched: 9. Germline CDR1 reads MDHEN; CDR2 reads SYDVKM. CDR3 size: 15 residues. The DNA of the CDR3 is TGTGCCAGCAGGCGGGCCGGGACAGAGAATCAGCCCCAGCATTTT. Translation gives CASRRAGTENQPQHF.

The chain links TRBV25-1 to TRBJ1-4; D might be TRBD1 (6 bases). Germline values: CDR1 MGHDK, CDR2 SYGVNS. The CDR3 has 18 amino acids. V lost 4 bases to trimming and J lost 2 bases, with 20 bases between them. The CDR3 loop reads CASSAAGEGVPTNEKLFF. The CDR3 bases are TGTGCCAGCAGTGCGGCCGGGGAGGGGGTGCCTACTAATGAAAAACTGTTTTTT.

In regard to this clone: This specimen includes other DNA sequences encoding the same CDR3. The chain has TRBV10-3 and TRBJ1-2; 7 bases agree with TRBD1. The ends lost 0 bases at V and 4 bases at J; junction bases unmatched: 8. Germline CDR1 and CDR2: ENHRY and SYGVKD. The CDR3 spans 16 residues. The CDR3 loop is CAISESMGQFAYGYTF. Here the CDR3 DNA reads TGTGCCATCAGTGAGTCGATGGGACAGTTCGCCTATGGCTACACCTTC.

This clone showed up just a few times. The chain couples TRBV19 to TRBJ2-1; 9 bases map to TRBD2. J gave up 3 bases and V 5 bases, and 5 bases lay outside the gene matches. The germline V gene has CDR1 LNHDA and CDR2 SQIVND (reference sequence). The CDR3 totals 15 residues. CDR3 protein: CASSFAGGRYNEQFF. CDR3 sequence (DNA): TGTGCCAGTAGTTTTGCGGGGGGGCGCTACAATGAGCAGTTCTTC.

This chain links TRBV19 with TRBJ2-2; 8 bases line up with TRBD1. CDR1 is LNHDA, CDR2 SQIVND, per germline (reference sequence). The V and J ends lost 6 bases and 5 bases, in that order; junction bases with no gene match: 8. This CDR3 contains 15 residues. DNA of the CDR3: TGTGCCAGTAGGATTACGGGACAGGTGACCGGGGAGCTGTTTTTT. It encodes CASRITGQVTGELFF.

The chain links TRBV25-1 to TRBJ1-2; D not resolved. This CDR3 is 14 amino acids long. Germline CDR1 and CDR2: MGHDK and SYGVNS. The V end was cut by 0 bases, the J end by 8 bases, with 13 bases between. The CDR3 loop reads CASSEYTTSGGYTF. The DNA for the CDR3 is TGTGCCAGCAGTGAATATACCACATCTGGCGGCTACACCTTC.

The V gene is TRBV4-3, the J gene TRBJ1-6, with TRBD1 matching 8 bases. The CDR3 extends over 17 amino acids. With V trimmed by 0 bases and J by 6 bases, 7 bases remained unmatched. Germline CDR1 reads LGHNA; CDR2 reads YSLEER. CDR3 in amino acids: CASSQDSGGGSNSPLHF. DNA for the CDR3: TGCGCCAGCAGCCAAGATTCAGGGGGCGGCTCTAATTCACCCCTCCACTTT.

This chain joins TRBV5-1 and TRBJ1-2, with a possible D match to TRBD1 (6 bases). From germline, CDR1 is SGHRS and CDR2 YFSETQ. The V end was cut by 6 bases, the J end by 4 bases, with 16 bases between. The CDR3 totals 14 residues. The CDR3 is CASTPRGGSYGYTF. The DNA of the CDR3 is TGCGCCAGCACCCCCCGGGGGGGCTCCTATGGCTACACCTTC. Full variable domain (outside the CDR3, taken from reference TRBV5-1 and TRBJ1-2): KAGVTQTPRYLIKTRGQQVTLSCSPISGHRSVSWYQQTPGQGLQFLFEYFSETQRNKGNFPGRFSGRQFSNSRSEMNVSTLELGDSALYLCASTPRGGSYGYTFGSGTRLTVV.

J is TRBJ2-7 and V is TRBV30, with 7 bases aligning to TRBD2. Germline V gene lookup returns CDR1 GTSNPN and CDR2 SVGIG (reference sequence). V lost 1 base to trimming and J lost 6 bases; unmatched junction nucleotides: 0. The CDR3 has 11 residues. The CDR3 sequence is CAWSGEGEQYF. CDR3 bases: TGTGCCTGGAGTGGGGAGGGCGAGCAGTACTTC.

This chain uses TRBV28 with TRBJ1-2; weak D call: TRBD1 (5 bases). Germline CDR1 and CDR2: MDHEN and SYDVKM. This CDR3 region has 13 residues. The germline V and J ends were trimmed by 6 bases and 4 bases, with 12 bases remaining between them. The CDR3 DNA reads TGTGCCAGCAGGCCGACAGAGAGCTATGGCTACACCTTC. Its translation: CASRPTESYGYTF.

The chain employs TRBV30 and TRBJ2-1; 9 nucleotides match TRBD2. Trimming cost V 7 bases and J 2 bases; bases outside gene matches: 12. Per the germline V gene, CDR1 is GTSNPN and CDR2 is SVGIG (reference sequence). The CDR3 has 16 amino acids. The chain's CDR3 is CASHGAGGTTYNEQFF. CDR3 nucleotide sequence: TGTGCCTCCCACGGGGCGGGGGGGACTACCTACAATGAGCAGTTCTTC.

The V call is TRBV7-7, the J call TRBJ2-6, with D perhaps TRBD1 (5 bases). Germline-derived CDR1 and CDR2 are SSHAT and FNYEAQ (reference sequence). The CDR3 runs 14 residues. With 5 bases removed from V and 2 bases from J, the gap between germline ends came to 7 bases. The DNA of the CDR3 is TGTGCCAGCAGCCAGGGAACTGGGGCCAACGTCCTGACTTTC. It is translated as CASSQGTGANVLTF.

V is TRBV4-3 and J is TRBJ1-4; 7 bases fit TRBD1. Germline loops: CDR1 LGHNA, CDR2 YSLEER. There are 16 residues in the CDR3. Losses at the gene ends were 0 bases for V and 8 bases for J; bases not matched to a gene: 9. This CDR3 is CASSQDPGGGYEKLFF. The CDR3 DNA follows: TGCGCCAGCAGCCAAGATCCGGGAGGGGGCTACGAAAAACTGTTTTTT.

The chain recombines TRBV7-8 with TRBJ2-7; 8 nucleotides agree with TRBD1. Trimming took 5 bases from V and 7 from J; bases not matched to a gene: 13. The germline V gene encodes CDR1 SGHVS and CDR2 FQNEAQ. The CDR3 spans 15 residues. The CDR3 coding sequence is TGTGCCAGCAGCCCCCCCCCTAATGGACAGGGTGAGCAGTACTTC. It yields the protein CASSPPPNGQGEQYF.

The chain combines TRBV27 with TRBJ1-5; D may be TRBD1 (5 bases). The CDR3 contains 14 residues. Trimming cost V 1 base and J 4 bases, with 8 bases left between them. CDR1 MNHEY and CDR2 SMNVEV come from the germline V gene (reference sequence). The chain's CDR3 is CASSLWGGNQPQHF. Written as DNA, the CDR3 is TGTGCCAGCAGTTTATGGGGCGGTAATCAGCCCCAGCATTTT.

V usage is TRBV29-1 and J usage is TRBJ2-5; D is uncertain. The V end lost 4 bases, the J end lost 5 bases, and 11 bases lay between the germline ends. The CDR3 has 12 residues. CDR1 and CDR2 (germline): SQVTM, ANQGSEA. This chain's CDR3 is CSVVFGGETQYF. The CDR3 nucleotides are TGCAGCGTTGTATTTGGCGGCGAGACCCAGTACTTC.

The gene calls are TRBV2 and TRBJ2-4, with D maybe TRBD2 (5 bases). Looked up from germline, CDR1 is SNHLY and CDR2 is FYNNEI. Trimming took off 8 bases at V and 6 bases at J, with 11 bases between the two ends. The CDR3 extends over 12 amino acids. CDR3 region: CASLGVANIQYF. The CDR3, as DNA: TGTGCCAGCTTGGGAGTTGCAAACATTCAGTACTTC.

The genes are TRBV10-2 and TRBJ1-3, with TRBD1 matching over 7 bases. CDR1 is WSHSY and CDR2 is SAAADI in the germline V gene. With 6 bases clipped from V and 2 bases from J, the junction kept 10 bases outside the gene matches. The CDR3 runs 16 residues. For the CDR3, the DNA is TGCGCCAGCAGCCCAAGCCAGGGGACAGCTGGAAACACCATATATTTT. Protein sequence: CASSPSQGTAGNTIYF.

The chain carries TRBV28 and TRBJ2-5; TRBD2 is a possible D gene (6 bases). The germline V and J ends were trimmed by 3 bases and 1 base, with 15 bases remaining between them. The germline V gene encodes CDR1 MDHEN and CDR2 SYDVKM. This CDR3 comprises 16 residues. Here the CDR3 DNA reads TGTGCCAGCAGTTTCCGGGGGACGGCAATCCAAGAGACCCAGTACTTC. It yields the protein CASSFRGTAIQETQYF.

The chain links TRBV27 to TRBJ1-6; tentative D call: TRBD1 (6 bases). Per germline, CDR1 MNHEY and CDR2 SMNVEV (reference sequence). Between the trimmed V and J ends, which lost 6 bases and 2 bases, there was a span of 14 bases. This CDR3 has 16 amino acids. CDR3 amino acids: CASRPSGTPYNSPLHF. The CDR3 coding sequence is TGTGCCAGCAGGCCCTCCGGGACACCCTATAATTCACCCCTCCACTTT.

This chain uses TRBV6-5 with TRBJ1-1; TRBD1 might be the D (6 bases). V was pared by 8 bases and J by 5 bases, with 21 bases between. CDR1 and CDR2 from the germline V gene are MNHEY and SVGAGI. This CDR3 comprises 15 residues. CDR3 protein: CASGGRAMGGTEAFF. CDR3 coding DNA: TGTGCCAGCGGGGGCAGGGCTATGGGGGGGACTGAAGCTTTCTTT.

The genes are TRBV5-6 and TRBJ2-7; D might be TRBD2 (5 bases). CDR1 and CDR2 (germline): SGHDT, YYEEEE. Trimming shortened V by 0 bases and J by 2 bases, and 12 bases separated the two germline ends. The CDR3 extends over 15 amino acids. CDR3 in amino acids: CASSLGGRRAYEQYF. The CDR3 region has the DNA TGTGCCAGCAGCTTGGGAGGACGGCGGGCCTACGAGCAGTACTTC.

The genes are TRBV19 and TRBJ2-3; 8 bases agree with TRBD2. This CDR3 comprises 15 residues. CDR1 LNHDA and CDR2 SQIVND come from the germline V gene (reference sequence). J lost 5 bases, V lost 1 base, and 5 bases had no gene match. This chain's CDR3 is CASSIGRGGGDTQYF. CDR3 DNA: TGTGCCAGTAGTATAGGACGGGGGGGCGGAGATACGCAGTATTTT.

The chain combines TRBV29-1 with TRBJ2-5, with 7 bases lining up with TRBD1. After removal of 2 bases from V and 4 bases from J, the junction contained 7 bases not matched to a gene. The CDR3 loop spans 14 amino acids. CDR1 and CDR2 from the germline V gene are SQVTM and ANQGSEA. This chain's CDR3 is CSVESNRGRETQYF. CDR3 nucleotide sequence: TGCAGCGTTGAAAGCAACAGGGGTAGAGAGACCCAGTACTTC.

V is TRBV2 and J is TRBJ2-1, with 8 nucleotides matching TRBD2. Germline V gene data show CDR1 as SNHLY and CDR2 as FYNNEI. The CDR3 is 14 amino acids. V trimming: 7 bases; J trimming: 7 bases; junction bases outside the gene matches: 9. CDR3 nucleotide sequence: TGTGCCAGCACAGCAGCGGGAGTGGGTAATGAGCAGTTCTTC. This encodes CASTAAGVGNEQFF.